A single sample gave rise to the 10 T cell receptor beta chains below, sequenced in a study of metastatic and nonmetastatic thyroid tumors. TCRdb re-called the PCR reads with MiXCR. Seen here are tens of thousands of clones, more than 15% observed once, and the top ten hold over 6%. Patients had received no treatment of any kind before thyroid surgery. Sequencing was carried out using blood. Receptor source: a female donor with papillary thyroid cancer or a benign thyroid nodule (not recorded which). Some clones in this sample may be carry-over from other donors' samples.

There are many counts of this clone. Compared with germline, one end of the junction differs, possibly owing to a read error. The chain links TRBV7-7 to TRBJ2-5, with D possibly matching TRBD1 (5 bases). Germline CDR1 reads SSHAT; CDR2 reads FNYEAQ (reference sequence). CDR3 length equals 14 residues. The CDR3, as DNA: TGTGCTAGCAGCCCCCCGCAGGGAATAGGGACCCAGTACTTC. It yields the protein CASSPPQGIGTQYF.

Many counts were recorded for this clone. The chain carries TRBV20-1 and TRBJ2-2; D is perhaps TRBD2 (5 bases). The CDR3 contains 14 residues. V shed 0 bases and J shed 6 bases, with 11 bases lying between them. The germline gives CDR1 DFQATT, CDR2 SNEGSKA (reference sequence). CDR3 bases: TGCAGTGCTAGAGATCGGGGAGTGGCCGGGGAGCTGTTTTTT. It codes for CSARDRGVAGELFF.

This clone has a count of ten or more. The chain carries TRBV7-9 and TRBJ2-3, with a possible D match to TRBD2 (5 bases). Germline assignment: CDR1 SEHNR and CDR2 FQNEAQ (reference sequence). CDR3 length equals 14 residues. Trimming removed 3 bases at V and 5 bases at J, with 12 bases between. The CDR3 spells CASSLRAQIDTQYF. The CDR3 nucleotides read TGTGCCAGCAGCTTGAGGGCGCAAATAGATACGCAGTATTTT. Full variable domain (outside the CDR3, taken from reference TRBV7-9 and TRBJ2-3): DTGVSQNPRHKITKRGQNVTFRCDPISEHNRLYWYRQTLGQGPEFLTYFQNEAQLEKSRLLSDRFSAERPKGSFSTLEIQRTEQGDSAMYLCASSLRAQIDTQYFGPGTRLTVL.

The J gene is TRBJ2-6, the V gene TRBV19; the D gene is possibly TRBD2 (5 bases). There are 14 residues in the CDR3. The V gene's germline CDR1 is LNHDA and CDR2 SQIVND (reference sequence). V was clipped by 7 bases and J by 8 bases, with 15 bases between them. The CDR3 region has the DNA TGTGCCAGTAAAGGACTCTCTGGTTCCAACGTCCTGACTTTC. It specifies CASKGLSGSNVLTF. Full variable domain (remainder filled in from reference TRBV19 and TRBJ2-6): DGGITQSPKYLFRKEGQNVTLSCEQNLNHDAMYWYRQDPGQGLRLIYYSQIVNDFQKGDIAEGYSVSREKKESFPLTVTSAQKNPTAFYLCASKGLSGSNVLTFGAGSRLTVL.

This chain uses TRBV6-6 with TRBJ2-7; 8 bases agree with TRBD1. Losses at the gene ends were 2 bases for V and 3 bases for J; bases not matched to a gene: 9. Germline V CDR1 and CDR2: MNHNY, SVGAGI (reference sequence). The CDR3 is made up of 16 amino acids. Written as DNA, the CDR3 is TGTGCCAGCAGTTACCCGGGGGACAGGTCCTGCTACGAGCAGTACTTC. Its translation is CASSYPGDRSCYEQYF.

This clone was detected ten times or more. The chain couples TRBV20-1 to TRBJ2-3; D gene ambiguous. Germline lookup yields CDR1 DFQATT and CDR2 SNEGSKA (reference sequence). This CDR3 is built from 15 residues. V was pared by 0 bases and J by 2 bases, with 12 bases between. The CDR3 region is CSARDTPGSTDTQYF. The DNA for the CDR3 is TGCAGTGCTAGAGATACCCCTGGCTCCACAGATACGCAGTATTTT.

This clone came up many times. In DNA, the CDR3 is TGTGCCAGCAGCGTGGTCCGGGAGGAAACCTACGAGCAGTACTTC. Protein: CASSVVREETYEQYF. The J gene is TRBJ2-7, the V gene TRBV9; TRBD2 matches 7 bases. V was pared by 2 bases and J by 2 bases, with 7 bases of the junction left unmatched. Germline CDR1 SGDLS, CDR2 YYNGEE. The CDR3 is made up of 15 amino acids. The full variable domain, rest sourced from reference TRBV9 and TRBJ2-7, is DSGVTQTPKHLITATGQRVTLRCSPRSGDLSVYWYQQSLDQGLQFLIQYYNGEERAKGNILERFSAQQFPDLHSELNLSSLELGDSALYFCASSVVREETYEQYFGPGTRLTVT.

This clone was counted at least ten times. The V call is TRBV20-1, the J call TRBJ1-2; 8 nucleotides align to TRBD1. Germline CDR1 is DFQATT and CDR2 is SNEGSKA (reference sequence). The CDR3 is made up of 15 amino acids. Trimming cost V 5 bases and J 5 bases; bases outside gene matches: 13. The CDR3 spells CSADNTQGAGYGYTF. CDR3 coding DNA: TGCAGTGCTGACAATACGCAGGGGGCGGGGTATGGCTACACCTTC.

In its sample, this clone was seen many times. The chain carries TRBV7-9 and TRBJ1-3; D is perhaps TRBD1 (6 bases). The length of the CDR3 is 15 residues. The ends were cut back, 5 bases at V and 4 bases at J, with 15 bases in the middle. Germline lookup yields CDR1 SEHNR and CDR2 FQNEAQ (reference sequence). CDR3 in DNA: TGTGCCAGCAGCCCGGCCGCAACAGGGGGAAACACCATATATTTT. Translated, it gives CASSPAATGGNTIYF.

At least ten counts were recorded for this clone. The V and J genes are TRBV30 and TRBJ1-5; 8 bases are a match to TRBD1. The germline V gene encodes CDR1 GTSNPN and CDR2 SVGIG (reference sequence). The trim removed 0 bases at V and 7 bases at J, leaving 8 bases unmatched. The CDR3 sequence is 15 residues long. DNA of the CDR3: TGTGCCTGGAGTGTAAGGACAGGGAGAGGACAGCCCCAGCATTTT. Translating it yields CAWSVRTGRGQPQHF.